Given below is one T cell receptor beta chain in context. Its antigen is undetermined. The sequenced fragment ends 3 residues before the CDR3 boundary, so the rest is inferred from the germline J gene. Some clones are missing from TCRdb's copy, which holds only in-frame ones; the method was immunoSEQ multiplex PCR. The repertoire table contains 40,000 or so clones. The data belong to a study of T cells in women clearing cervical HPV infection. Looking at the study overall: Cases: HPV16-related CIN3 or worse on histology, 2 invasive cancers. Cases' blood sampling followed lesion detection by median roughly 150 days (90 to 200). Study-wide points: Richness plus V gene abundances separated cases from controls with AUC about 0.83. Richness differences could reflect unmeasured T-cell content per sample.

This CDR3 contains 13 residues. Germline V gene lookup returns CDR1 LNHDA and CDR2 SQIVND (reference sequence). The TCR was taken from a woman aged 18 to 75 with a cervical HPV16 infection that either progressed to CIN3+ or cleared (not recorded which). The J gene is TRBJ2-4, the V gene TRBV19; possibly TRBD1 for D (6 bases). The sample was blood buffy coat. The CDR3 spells CASRQETNYGQYF. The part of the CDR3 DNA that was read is TGTGCCAGTCGACAGGAGACTAACTATGGT.